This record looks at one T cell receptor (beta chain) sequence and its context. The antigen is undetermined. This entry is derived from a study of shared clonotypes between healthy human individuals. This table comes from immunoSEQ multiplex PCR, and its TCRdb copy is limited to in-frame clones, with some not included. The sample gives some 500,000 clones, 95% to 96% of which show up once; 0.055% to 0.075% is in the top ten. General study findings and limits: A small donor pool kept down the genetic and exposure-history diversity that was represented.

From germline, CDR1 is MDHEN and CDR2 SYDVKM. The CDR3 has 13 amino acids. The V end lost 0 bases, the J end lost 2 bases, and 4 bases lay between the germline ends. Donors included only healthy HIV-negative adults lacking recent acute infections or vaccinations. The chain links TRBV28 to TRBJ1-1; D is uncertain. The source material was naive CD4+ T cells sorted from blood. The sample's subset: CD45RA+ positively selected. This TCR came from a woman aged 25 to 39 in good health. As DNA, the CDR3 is TGTGCCAGCAGTTTATGGGCCAACACTGAAGCTTTCTTT. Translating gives CASSLWANTEAFF. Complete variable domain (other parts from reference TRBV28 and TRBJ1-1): DVKVTQSSRYLVKRTGEKVFLECVQDMDHENMFWYRQDPGLGLRLIYFSYDVKMKEKGDIPEGYSVSREKKERFSLILESASTNQTSMYLCASSLWANTEAFFGQGTRLTVV.